This T cell receptor beta chain was recovered during a study of blood T cell repertoires in COVID-19. V was pared by 6 bases and J by 3 bases, with 4 bases of the junction left unmatched. The CDR3 totals 13 residues. The protocol was immunoSEQ multiplex PCR, while the TCRdb copy is restricted to in-frame clones and leaves out a portion. The table has fewer than 85,000 clones, approximately 87% seen once. This TCR came from a man between 50 and 59 years old with active COVID-19. J is TRBJ1-2 and V is TRBV12-3 or TRBV12-4; TRBD1 aligns across 7 bases. The sequenced material came from peripheral blood. CDR3 coding DNA: TGTGCCAGCAGCATCGACAGGGACTATGGCTACACCTTC. Translated: CASSIDRDYGYTF.